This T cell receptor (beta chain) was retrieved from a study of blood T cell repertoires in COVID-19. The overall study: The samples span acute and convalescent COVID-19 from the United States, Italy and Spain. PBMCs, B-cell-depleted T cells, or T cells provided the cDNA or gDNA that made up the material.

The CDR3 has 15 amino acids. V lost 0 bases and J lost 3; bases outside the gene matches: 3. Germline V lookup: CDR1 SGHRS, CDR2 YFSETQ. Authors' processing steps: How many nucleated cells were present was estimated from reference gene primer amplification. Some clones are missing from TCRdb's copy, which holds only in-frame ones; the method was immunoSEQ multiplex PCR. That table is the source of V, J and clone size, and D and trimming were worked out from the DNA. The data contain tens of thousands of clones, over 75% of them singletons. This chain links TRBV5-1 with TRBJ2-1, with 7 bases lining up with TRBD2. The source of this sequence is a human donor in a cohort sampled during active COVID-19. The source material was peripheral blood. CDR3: CASSLDSGLYNEQFF. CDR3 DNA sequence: TGCGCCAGCAGCTTGGATAGCGGGCTCTACAATGAGCAGTTCTTC.